One and the same sample provided the 32 T cell receptor beta chains below, sequenced in a study of T cells in Graves' hyperthyroidism and ophthalmopathy. TCR beta CDR3 sequences were amplified from RNA transcripts. Researchers ran a first-round RT-PCR on the TCR CDR3 using the HTBI primer set. TCRdb redid the calling of the multiplex PCR reads with MiXCR, one entry per CDR3 protein. The profile shows about 59,000 distinct CDR3 sequences, 53% of them singletons. Sequenced sample: blood. The receptors stem from a woman aged 55 to 70 with Graves' ophthalmopathy.

The chain recombines TRBV27 with TRBJ2-3; 9 bases match TRBD2. This CDR3 has 17 residues. The V gene's germline CDR1 is MNHEY and CDR2 SMNVEV (reference sequence). The V gene end was trimmed by 4 bases and the J gene end by 4 bases; junction bases not matched to a gene: 12. The CDR3 nucleotides are TGTGCCAGCAGTTCCATCCTTAGCGGGAGTCCCCCAGATACGCAGTATTTT. Translation: CASSSILSGSPPDTQYF.

This clonotype was detected only once. An end of the junction differs from the germline gene, which may be a read error. V is TRBV6-2 or TRBV6-3 and J is TRBJ2-1; tentative D call: TRBD2 (5 bases). Per germline, CDR1 MNHEY and CDR2 SVGEGT. The CDR3 extends over 13 amino acids. CDR3 loop: CASTADPYNEQFF. DNA of the CDR3: TGTGCCAGCACAGCGGACCCCTACAATGAGCAATTCTTC.

The chain uses TRBV19 and TRBJ2-7; 7 bases are a match to TRBD2. V trimming: 7 bases; J trimming: 2 bases; junction bases outside the gene matches: 11. CDR3 length: 15 amino acids. Germline V gene data show CDR1 as LNHDA and CDR2 as SQIVND (reference sequence). The CDR3 region has the DNA TGTGCCAGTAATCAGGCGACTAGCAGTCCCTACGAGCAGTACTTC. Its protein is CASNQATSSPYEQYF.

In regard to this clonotype: Since the CDR3 does not end with the conserved phenylalanine or tryptophan, this likely comes from a read error. CDR3 in DNA: TGTGCCAGCAGCTCCCGGTCATGGGCCGGGGGGCTGTTTTTG. It encodes CASSSRSWAGGLFL. This chain links TRBV11-1 with TRBJ2-2; perhaps TRBD2 as D (6 bases). This CDR3 spans 14 amino acids. Germline V gene data show CDR1 as SGHAT and CDR2 as FQDESV (reference sequence).

This chain uses TRBV11-2 with TRBJ2-2; D may be TRBD1 or TRBD2 (5 bases each). The V end lost 1 base, the J end lost 11 bases, and 8 bases lay between the germline ends. CDR1 and CDR2 from the germline V gene are SGHAT and FQNNGV. CDR3 size: 12 residues. CDR3 loop: CASSLAGRELFF. CDR3 nucleotides: TGTGCCAGCAGCTTAGCGGGGCGAGAGCTGTTTTTT.

The chain carries TRBV4-3 and TRBJ2-6; D may be TRBD2 (5 bases). The germline V and J ends were trimmed by 3 bases and 2 bases, with 11 bases remaining between them. The CDR3 is made up of 16 amino acids. The germline V gene encodes CDR1 LGHNA and CDR2 YSLEER. In DNA, the CDR3 is TGCGCCAGCAGCCAGGAACGGGGTCCTGGGGCCAACGTCCTGACTTTC. Its protein is CASSQERGPGANVLTF.

As for this clonotype: Likely a read error: the CDR3 ends without its conserved phenylalanine or tryptophan. Because the CDR3's place on the DNA is in doubt, the DNA is left out and the CDR3 is given as listed by TCRdb. The gene calls are TRBV7-8 and TRBJ1-6. The CDR3 region is 8 residues in length, termini included. Germline loops: CDR1 SGHVS, CDR2 FQNEAQ. The CDR3: CASSLDAS.

This clonotype was detected a few times. The chain recombines TRBV6-6 with TRBJ1-3, with a weak D call TRBD1 (6 bases). Germline values: CDR1 MNHNY, CDR2 SVGAGI (reference sequence). The CDR3 contains 15 residues. V lost 5 bases and J lost 3, with 14 bases in between. CDR3 in amino acids: CASSTRQGSGNTIYF. In DNA, the CDR3 is TGTGCCAGCAGTACCCGGCAGGGGAGTGGAAACACCATATATTTT.

The CDR3 nucleotides are TGTGCCAGCAGTGAATGGGTGAATCAGCCCCAGCATTTT. Its protein is CASSEWVNQPQHF. The chain combines TRBV6-1 with TRBJ1-5, with D hard to call. The CDR3 length is 13 residues. Germline CDR1 reads MNHNS; CDR2 reads SASEGT. V lost 2 bases and J lost 4, with 6 bases in between.

This clonotype occurred many times. The chain uses TRBV4-3 and TRBJ1-5; perhaps TRBD1 as D (5 bases). Trimming stripped 0 bases from V and 6 bases from J, with 15 bases between. Per germline, CDR1 LGHNA and CDR2 YSLEER. The CDR3 is made up of 16 amino acids. CDR3 protein: CASSQDWDGRVQPQHF. The CDR3 DNA reads as TGCGCCAGCAGCCAAGATTGGGACGGGCGGGTTCAGCCCCAGCATTTT.

The gene calls are TRBV6-1 and TRBJ2-7, with 9 nucleotides matching TRBD1. The CDR3 spans 13 residues. The ends lost 7 bases at V and 2 bases at J; junction bases unmatched: 3. Per the germline V gene, CDR1 is MNHNS and CDR2 is SASEGT. The CDR3, as DNA: TGTGCCAGCACTCGGGACAGGGCCTACGAGCAGTACTTC. Translation gives CASTRDRAYEQYF.

The V call is TRBV19, the J call TRBJ1-2; D is perhaps TRBD1 (6 bases). Germline CDR1 LNHDA, CDR2 SQIVND (reference sequence). The CDR3 spans 14 residues. The V end lost 4 bases, the J end lost 4 bases, and 13 bases lay between the germline ends. The CDR3 DNA reads as TGTGCCAGTAGTAATCCGGGACAAGCCTATGGCTACACCTTC. Residues: CASSNPGQAYGYTF. The entire variable domain, with the rest obtained from reference TRBV19 and TRBJ1-2, is as follows: DGGITQSPKYLFRKEGQNVTLSCEQNLNHDAMYWYRQDPGQGLRLIYYSQIVNDFQKGDIAEGYSVSREKKESFPLTVTSAQKNPTAFYLCASSNPGQAYGYTFGSGTRLTVV.

This clonotype was counted between two and nine times. This sequence joins TRBV20-1 and TRBJ2-5, with 7 bases aligning to TRBD2. Germline V CDR1 and CDR2: DFQATT, SNEGSKA (reference sequence). After removal of 7 bases from V and 3 bases from J, the junction contained 14 bases not matched to a gene. The CDR3 spans 15 residues. The CDR3 coding sequence is TGCAGTGGTAGCTACTTACTAGCGATCAAAGAGACCCAGTACTTC. Translation: CSGSYLLAIKETQYF.

CDR3 nucleotide sequence: TGTGCCAGCAGCTCCGGGACTTCCAACACCGGGGAGCTGTTTTTT. Translating gives CASSSGTSNTGELFF. The chain combines TRBV7-2 with TRBJ2-2; a possible D gene is TRBD2 (6 bases). The CDR3 sequence is 15 residues long. Germline assignment: CDR1 SGHTA and CDR2 FQGNSA. Trimming cost V 4 bases and J 2 bases, with 11 bases left between them.

The V and J genes are TRBV12-3 or TRBV12-4 and TRBJ2-7, with 9 bases lining up with TRBD1. The CDR3 spans 14 residues. The ends lost 5 bases at V and 4 bases at J; junction bases unmatched: 6. CDR3 sequence: CASSTDRGVYEQYF. In DNA form, the CDR3 reads TGTGCCAGCAGTACGGACAGGGGTGTTTACGAGCAGTACTTC.

This clonotype is termed medium-sized (0.01 to 0.1%). The J gene is TRBJ2-7, the V gene TRBV29-1, with D possibly being TRBD1 (5 bases). Germline V gene lookup returns CDR1 SQVTM and CDR2 ANQGSEA. Trimming stripped 6 bases from V and 3 bases from J, with 18 bases between. The CDR3 contains 14 residues. The CDR3: CSVVVGAVDYEQYF. In nucleotides, the CDR3 is TGCAGCGTCGTAGTAGGGGCGGTGGACTACGAGCAGTACTTC.

V gene TRBV6-5 combines with J gene TRBJ1-1; D is uncertain. Trimming cost V 7 bases and J 4 bases, with 13 bases left between them. The CDR3 length is 13 residues. Germline loops: CDR1 MNHEY, CDR2 SVGAGI. CDR3 residues: CASTKGFSTEAFF. In nucleotides, the CDR3 is TGTGCCAGCACCAAGGGCTTTAGCACTGAAGCTTTCTTT.

The chain is built from TRBV9 and TRBJ2-7; TRBD1 matches 9 bases. CDR3 length equals 15 residues. Germline assignment: CDR1 SGDLS and CDR2 YYNGEE. V trimming: 3 bases; J trimming: 3 bases; junction bases outside the gene matches: 7. DNA for the CDR3: TGTGCCAGCAGCGACGAAGGGACAGGGTACTACGAGCAGTACTTC. Amino acid sequence: CASSDEGTGYYEQYF.

The genes are TRBV7-6 and TRBJ2-7, with D tentatively TRBD2 (6 bases). CDR1 SGHVS and CDR2 FNYEAQ come from the germline V gene. With 4 bases removed from V and 2 bases from J, the gap between germline ends came to 9 bases. CDR3 length: 13 residues. The CDR3 nucleotides are TGTGCCAGCAGCTCCACGGGGGCCTACGAGCAGTACTTC. It translates to CASSSTGAYEQYF.

In its sample, this clonotype was seen many times. This sequence joins TRBV2 and TRBJ2-5, with 8 nucleotides matching TRBD2. The V and J ends lost 5 bases and 0 bases, in that order; junction bases with no gene match: 8. The CDR3 consists of 16 residues. Germline-derived CDR1 and CDR2 are SNHLY and FYNNEI. CDR3 in DNA: TGTGCCAGCAGTAACCGCGGGGGGCGTTACCAAGAGACCCAGTACTTC. This codes for CASSNRGGRYQETQYF.

The chain links TRBV20-1 to TRBJ2-1; tentative D call: TRBD1 (6 bases). Looked up from germline, CDR1 is DFQATT and CDR2 is SNEGSKA (reference sequence). V dropped 4 bases and J dropped 5 bases, with 18 bases sitting between them. The CDR3 runs to 15 residues. CDR3 residues: CSANGFQGPNNEQFF. CDR3 sequence (DNA): TGCAGTGCTAACGGGTTCCAGGGGCCGAACAATGAGCAGTTCTTC.

The V gene is TRBV19, the J gene TRBJ2-5; D uncertain. The V and J ends lost 4 bases and 11 bases respectively, with 5 bases between them. The CDR3 sequence is 9 residues long. Germline values: CDR1 LNHDA, CDR2 SQIVND (reference sequence). The CDR3 reads CASSRRQYF. CDR3 sequence (DNA): TGTGCCAGTAGTAGGAGACAGTACTTC.

V and J are TRBV2 and TRBJ1-4, with 9 bases that match TRBD1. CDR3 size: 16 residues. Germline-derived CDR1 and CDR2 are SNHLY and FYNNEI. J lost 0 bases, V lost 3 bases, and 2 bases had no gene match. CDR3 in amino acids: CASSETGGATNEKLFF. The CDR3 DNA reads as TGTGCCAGCAGTGAGACAGGGGGAGCAACTAATGAAAAACTGTTTTTT.

The chain carries TRBV11-3 and TRBJ2-7, with TRBD2 identical over 10 bases. The germline CDR1 and CDR2 sequences are SGHNT and YENEEA. The V gene end was trimmed by 0 bases and the J gene end by 0 bases; junction bases not matched to a gene: 2. The CDR3 length is 16 residues. CDR3 DNA sequence: TGTGCCAGCAGCTTAGATCCTAGCGGGAGCTCCTACGAGCAGTACTTC. This translates into CASSLDPSGSSYEQYF. Drawing the rest from reference TRBV11-3 and TRBJ2-7, the complete variable domain is EAGVVQSPRYKIIEKKQPVAFWCNPISGHNTLYWYLQNLGQGPELLIRYENEEAVDDSQLPKDRFSAERLKGVDSTLKIQPAELGDSAVYLCASSLDPSGSSYEQYFGPGTRLTVT.

The rearrangement joins TRBV6-5 to TRBJ2-7; a weak D match, TRBD2 (6 bases). Trimming took 6 bases from V and 0 from J, leaving 24 bases between them. The CDR3 is 18 amino acids. Germline V gene data show CDR1 as MNHEY and CDR2 as SVGAGI. The CDR3 sequence is CASSEGLASSISSYEQYF. The CDR3 DNA reads as TGTGCCAGCAGCGAGGGGCTAGCGAGTTCCATCAGCTCCTACGAGCAGTACTTC.

The chain joins TRBV20-1 to TRBJ1-4; 10 bases align to TRBD1. Losses at the gene ends were 7 bases for V and 11 bases for J; bases not matched to a gene: 16. Per the germline V gene, CDR1 is DFQATT and CDR2 is SNEGSKA (reference sequence). This CDR3 is built from 15 residues. The CDR3, as DNA: TGCAGTGTTGCCTACCCGACAGGGGGCGTAGGGAAACTGTTTTTT. Amino acid sequence: CSVAYPTGGVGKLFF.

At least ten counts were recorded for this clonotype. The chain employs TRBV20-1 and TRBJ2-7; 8 bases agree with TRBD1. Germline V gene lookup returns CDR1 DFQATT and CDR2 SNEGSKA (reference sequence). The length of the CDR3 is 15 residues. After removal of 5 bases from V and 1 base from J, the junction contained 10 bases not matched to a gene. CDR3 in DNA: TGCAGTGCTCAGGGGGCTGGGGTAGGTTCCTACGAGCAGTACTTC. It encodes CSAQGAGVGSYEQYF.

Points on this clonotype: A clone one base away is much larger, so this may be a read error. This chain joins TRBV27 and TRBJ2-1, with 13 bases fitting TRBD2. The CDR3 is 15 residues long. In germline, CDR1 is MNHEY, CDR2 SMNVEV (reference sequence). In DNA, the CDR3 is TGTGCCGGCAGTCCCTGGACTAGCGGGGGTACTGAGCAGTTCTTC. Translated, it gives CAGSPWTSGGTEQFF.

This clonotype was seen repeatedly, ten times or more. The V call is TRBV24-1, the J call TRBJ2-1, with 10 bases matching TRBD1. Germline V gene data show CDR1 as KGHDR and CDR2 as SFDVKD. After removal of 3 bases from V and 2 bases from J, the junction contained 3 bases not matched to a gene. The CDR3 consists of 16 residues. As DNA, the CDR3 is TGTGCCACCAGTGATGCCGGGACAGGGGCCTACAATGAGCAGTTCTTC. Encoded protein: CATSDAGTGAYNEQFF.

In this sample, this clonotype turned up many times. The chain links TRBV4-1 to TRBJ2-1; TRBD2 matches at 10 bases. V shed 3 bases and J 6 bases; nucleotides not matched to a gene: 11. The CDR3 has 17 amino acids. Germline lookup yields CDR1 MGHRA and CDR2 YSYEKL. Written as DNA, the CDR3 is TGCGCCAGCAGCCACGCTCATCTAGCGGGAGCCGTCAATGAGCAGTTCTTC. This encodes CASSHAHLAGAVNEQFF.

This clonotype was seen at least ten times. The gene calls are TRBV6-2 or TRBV6-3 and TRBJ2-1; 7 nucleotides match TRBD1. With V trimmed by 6 bases and J by 4 bases, 9 bases remained unmatched. CDR3 size: 15 residues. Germline-derived CDR1 and CDR2 are MNHEY and SVGEGT. CDR3 protein: CASSRGQAPYNEQFF. The CDR3 region has the DNA TGTGCCAGCAGCCGCGGACAGGCTCCTTACAATGAGCAGTTCTTC.

This clonotype was seen many times. The chain employs TRBV19 and TRBJ1-5; 7 bases match TRBD1. Germline CDR1 reads LNHDA; CDR2 reads SQIVND (reference sequence). V dropped 3 bases and J dropped 4; count of bases not matched to a gene: 6. The CDR3 spans 15 residues. The CDR3 bases are TGTGCCAGTAGTATCGTCGGGACAGCTAATCAGCCCCAGCATTTT. This sequence encodes CASSIVGTANQPQHF.